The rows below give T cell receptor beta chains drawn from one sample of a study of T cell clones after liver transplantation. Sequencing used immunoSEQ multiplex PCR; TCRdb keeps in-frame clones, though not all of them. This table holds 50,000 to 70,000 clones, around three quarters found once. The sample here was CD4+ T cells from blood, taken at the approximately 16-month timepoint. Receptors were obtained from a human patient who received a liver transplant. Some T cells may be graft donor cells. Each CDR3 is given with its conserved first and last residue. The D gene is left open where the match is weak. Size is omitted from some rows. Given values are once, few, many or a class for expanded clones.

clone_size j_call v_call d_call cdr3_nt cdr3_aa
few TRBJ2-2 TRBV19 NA TGTGCCAGTAGCCCGGCAGCGAACACCGGGGAGCTGTTTTTT CASSPAANTGELFF
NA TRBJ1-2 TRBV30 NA TGTGCCTGGAGTGTACAGGGAGGCTACACCTTC CAWSVQGGYTF
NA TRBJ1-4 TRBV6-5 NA TGTGCCAGCAGATTTCCAGGGGATGGTGAAAAACTGTTTTTT CASRFPGDGEKLFF
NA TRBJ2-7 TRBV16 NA TGTGCCAGCAGCCTTTGGGGGAGCCCGAGCTCCTACGAGCAGTACTTC CASSLWGSPSSYEQYF
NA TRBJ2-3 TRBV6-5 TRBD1 TGTGCCAGCAGTTCACCAGGGGGAACGCAGTATTTT CASSSPGGTQYF
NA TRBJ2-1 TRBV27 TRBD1 TGTGCCAGCAGTTTCGACAGGGGTGGTAGCAATGAGCAGTTCTTC CASSFDRGGSNEQFF
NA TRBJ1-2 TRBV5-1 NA TGCGCCAGCAGTATGGGGGACGATGGCTACACCTTC CASSMGDDGYTF
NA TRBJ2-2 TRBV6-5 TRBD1 TGTGCCAGCAGTTACGATCCAGGGGGCAAGACCGGGGAGCTGTTTTTT CASSYDPGGKTGELFF
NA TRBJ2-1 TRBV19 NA TGTGCCAGTAGTATTACGGGGGATACCTACAATGAGCAGTTCTTC CASSITGDTYNEQFF
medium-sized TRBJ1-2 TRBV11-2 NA TGTGCCAGCAGCCTGGACAGCTATGGCTACACCTTC CASSLDSYGYTF
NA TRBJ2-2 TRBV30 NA TGTGCCTGGAGTGCCTTACAGGCGGCGAACACCGGGGAGCTGTTTTTT CAWSALQAANTGELFF
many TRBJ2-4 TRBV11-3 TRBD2 TGTGCCAGCAGCCCGGGGGGGTCGAGCAAAAACATTCAGTACTTC CASSPGGSSKNIQYF
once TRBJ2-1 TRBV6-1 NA TGTGCCAGCAGTGAACCGGCGAGCTCCTACAATGAGCAGTTCTTC CASSEPASSYNEQFF
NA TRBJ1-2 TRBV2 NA TGTGCCAGCAGTGGAGACGGAAACTATGGCTACACCTTC CASSGDGNYGYTF
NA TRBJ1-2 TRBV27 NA TGTGCCAGCAGGCCACAGGGTAGGGGGACTAACTATGGCTACACCTTC CASRPQGRGTNYGYTF
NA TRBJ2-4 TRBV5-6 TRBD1 TGTGCCAGCAGCTTTTACAGGGGGATGAACATGGCCAAAAACATTCAGTACTTC CASSFYRGMNMAKNIQYF
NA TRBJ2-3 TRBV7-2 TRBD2 TGTGCCAGCAGCTTACCGGGAGGGAAAGATACGCAGTATTTT CASSLPGGKDTQYF
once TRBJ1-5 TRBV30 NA TGTGCCTGGAGTGTACGGTCAGGGGTTGGCGGTACTCAGCCCCAGCATTTT CAWSVRSGVGGTQPQHF
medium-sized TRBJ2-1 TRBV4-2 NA TGTGCCAGCAGCCAAGCGGATGAGCAGTTCTTC CASSQADEQFF
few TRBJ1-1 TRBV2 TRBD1 TGTGCCAGCAGGGGACAGGGGAGCACTGAAGCTTTCTTT CASRGQGSTEAFF
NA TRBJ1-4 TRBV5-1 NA TGCGCCAGCAGCTGGAGGGGCGGGGAGGGTGAAAAACTGTTTTTT CASSWRGGEGEKLFF
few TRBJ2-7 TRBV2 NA TGTGCCAGCAGTGAGGCTCAAGTATTCTACGAGCAGTACTTC CASSEAQVFYEQYF
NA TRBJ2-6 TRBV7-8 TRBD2 TGTGCCAGCAGCTGGCAGTCTAGCGGGAACCCTGGGGCCAACGTCCTGACTTTC CASSWQSSGNPGANVLTF
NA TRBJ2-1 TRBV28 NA TGTGCCAGCAGTTTCCCCCTCGGGAGCTCCTACAATGAGCAGTTCTTC CASSFPLGSSYNEQFF
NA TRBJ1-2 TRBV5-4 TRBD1 TGTGCCAGCAGCTTGTCAGGGGGCGCGAACTATGGCTACACCTTC CASSLSGGANYGYTF
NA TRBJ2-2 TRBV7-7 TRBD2 TGTGCTAGCAGCCCTGGGACTAGCGGGAGCACCGGGGAGCTGTTTTTT CASSPGTSGSTGELFF
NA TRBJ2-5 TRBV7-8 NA TGTGCCAGCAGCTTAGGGGTCGGGGAGCAAGAGACCCAGTACTTC CASSLGVGEQETQYF
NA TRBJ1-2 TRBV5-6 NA TGTGCCAGCAGCGTTGGGGCATCATATGGCTACACCTTC CASSVGASYGYTF
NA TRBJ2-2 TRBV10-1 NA TGCGCCAGCAGTGAAGGTCCGACCGGGGAGCTGTTTTTT CASSEGPTGELFF
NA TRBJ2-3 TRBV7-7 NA TGTGCCAGCAGCTTAGATCTGGGTTCAGATACGCAGTATTTT CASSLDLGSDTQYF
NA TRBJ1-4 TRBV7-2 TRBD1 TGTGCCAGCAGCCTGACAGGGGTGAGGGAAAAACTGTTTTTT CASSLTGVREKLFF
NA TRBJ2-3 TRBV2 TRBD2 TGTGCCAGCAGTCCTCCGGGACTAGCGGGGTACGGGAATACGCAGTATTTT CASSPPGLAGYGNTQYF
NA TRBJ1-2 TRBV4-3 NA TGCGCCAGCAGCCAAGATAAGAGCTATGGCTACACCTTC CASSQDKSYGYTF
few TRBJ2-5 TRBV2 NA TGTGCCAGCAGCGTGATGGGGGCGCGGGGAGAGACCCAGTACTTC CASSVMGARGETQYF
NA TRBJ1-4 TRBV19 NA TGTGCCAGTAGTATAGGATTTGCTAATGAAAAACTGTTTTTT CASSIGFANEKLFF
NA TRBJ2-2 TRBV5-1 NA TGCGCCAGCAGCTTGGGCGGCAGAGTGCCCACCGGGGAGCTGTTTTTT CASSLGGRVPTGELFF
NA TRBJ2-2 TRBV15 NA TGTGCCACCAGCTTAGAGATCCCAGGGTCCGGGGAGCTGTTTTTT CATSLEIPGSGELFF
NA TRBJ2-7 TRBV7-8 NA TGTGCCAGCAGCGCCCGGGTGGTAGTCTCCTACGAGCAGTACTTC CASSARVVVSYEQYF
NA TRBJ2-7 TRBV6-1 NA TGTGCCAGCAGTGGAAGTACGGAGCAGTACTTC CASSGSTEQYF
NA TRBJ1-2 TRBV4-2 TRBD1 TGTGCCAGCAGCCCTGGACAGGGTAACTATGGCTACACCTTC CASSPGQGNYGYTF
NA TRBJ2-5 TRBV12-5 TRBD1 TGTGCTAGCCGGGACAGGGGGCAACAGACCCAGTACTTC CASRDRGQQTQYF
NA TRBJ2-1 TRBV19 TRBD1 TGTGCCAGTAGTCGTGACCCGGGACAGGGTACCCACAATGAGCAGTTCTTC CASSRDPGQGTHNEQFF
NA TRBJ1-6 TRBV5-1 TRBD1 TGCGCCAGCAGCTCTGGGATCACCGGGACAGGGGGGGTCTCACCCCTCCACTTT CASSSGITGTGGVSPLHF
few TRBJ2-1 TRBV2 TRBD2 TGTGCCAGCAGTGGAGTTAGCGGGAACTACAATGAGCAGTTCTTC CASSGVSGNYNEQFF
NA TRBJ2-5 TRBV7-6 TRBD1 TGTGCCAGCAGCTTCCGGGACAGGGGTTGGGAGACCCAGTACTTC CASSFRDRGWETQYF
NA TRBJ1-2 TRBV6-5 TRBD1 TGTGCCAGCAGGACAGGGTCCGGGTATGGCTACACCTTC CASRTGSGYGYTF
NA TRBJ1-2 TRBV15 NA TGTGCCACCAGCAGACCCGAACTGTTTGGTGGCTACACCTTC CATSRPELFGGYTF
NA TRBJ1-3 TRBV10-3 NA TGTGCCATCAGTGGGGGCTCAACGGGCCACACCATATATTTT CAISGGSTGHTIYF
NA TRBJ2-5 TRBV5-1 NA TGCGCCAGCAGAAATACAGGAAACCAAGAGACCCAGTACTTC CASRNTGNQETQYF
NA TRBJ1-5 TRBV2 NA TGTGCCAGCAGTGAAAGGTGGTTTCAGCCCCAGCATTTT CASSERWFQPQHF
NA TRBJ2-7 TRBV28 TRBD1 TGTGCCAGCAGCACCGGGGGACAGGGAGGGGGCGAGCAGTACTTC CASSTGGQGGGEQYF
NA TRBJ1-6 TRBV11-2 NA TGTGCCAGCGGGTTGTCAGGCCTCAATTCACCCCTCCACTTT CASGLSGLNSPLHF
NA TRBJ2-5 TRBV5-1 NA TGCGCCAGCAGCTTGGCTAGCGGGACAGGGACCCAGTACTTC CASSLASGTGTQYF
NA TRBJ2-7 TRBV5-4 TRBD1 TGTGCCAGCAGCTTGGATTCGACAGGGCCCTCCTACGAGCAGTACTTC CASSLDSTGPSYEQYF
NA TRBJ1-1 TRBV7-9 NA TGTGCCAGCAGCTTAGCGCTGTCAGGCTCTGCTGAAGCTTTCTTT CASSLALSGSAEAFF
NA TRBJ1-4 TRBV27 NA TGTGCCAGCAGTTTATCAGGGAGGGACCGTGAAAAACTGTTTTTT CASSLSGRDREKLFF
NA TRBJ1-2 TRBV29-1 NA TGCAGCGTTCTGGCACAGGATAATGGCTACACCTTC CSVLAQDNGYTF